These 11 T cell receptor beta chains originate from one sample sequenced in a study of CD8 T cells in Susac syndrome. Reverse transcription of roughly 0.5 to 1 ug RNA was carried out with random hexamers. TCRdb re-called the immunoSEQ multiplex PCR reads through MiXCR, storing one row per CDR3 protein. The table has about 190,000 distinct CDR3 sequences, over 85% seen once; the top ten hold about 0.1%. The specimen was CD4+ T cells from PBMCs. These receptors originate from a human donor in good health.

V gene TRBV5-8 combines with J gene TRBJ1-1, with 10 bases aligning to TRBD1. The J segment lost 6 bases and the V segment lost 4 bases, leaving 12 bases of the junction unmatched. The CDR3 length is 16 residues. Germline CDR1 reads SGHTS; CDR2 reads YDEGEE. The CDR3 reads CASSPTTGGRRAEAFF. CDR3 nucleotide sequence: TGTGCCAGCAGCCCTACGACAGGGGGCCGAAGGGCTGAAGCTTTCTTT.

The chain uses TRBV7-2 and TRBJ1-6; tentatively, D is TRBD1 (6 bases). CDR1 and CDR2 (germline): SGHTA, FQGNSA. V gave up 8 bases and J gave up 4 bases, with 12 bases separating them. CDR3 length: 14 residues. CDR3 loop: CASRGGQYNSPLHF. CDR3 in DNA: TGTGCCAGCCGCGGGGGGCAATATAATTCACCCCTCCACTTT.

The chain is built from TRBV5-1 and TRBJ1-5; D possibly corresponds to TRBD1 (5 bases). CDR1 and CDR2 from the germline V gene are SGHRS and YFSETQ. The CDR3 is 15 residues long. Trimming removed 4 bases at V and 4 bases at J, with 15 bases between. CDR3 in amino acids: CASSPSGLGNQPQHF. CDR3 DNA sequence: TGCGCCAGCAGCCCCTCGGGACTGGGGAATCAGCCCCAGCATTTT.

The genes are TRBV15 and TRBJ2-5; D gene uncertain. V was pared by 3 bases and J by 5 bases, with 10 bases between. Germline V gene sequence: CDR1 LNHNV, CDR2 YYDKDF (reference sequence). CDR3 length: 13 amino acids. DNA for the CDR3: TGTGCCACCAGCAGCGAGGATGGGGAGACCCAGTACTTC. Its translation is CATSSEDGETQYF.

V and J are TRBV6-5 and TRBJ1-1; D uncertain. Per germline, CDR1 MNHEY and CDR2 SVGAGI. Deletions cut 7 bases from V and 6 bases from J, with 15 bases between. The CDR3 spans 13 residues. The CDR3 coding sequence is TGTGCCAGCACCCTAGCATGGGGATCTGAAGCTTTCTTT. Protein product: CASTLAWGSEAFF.

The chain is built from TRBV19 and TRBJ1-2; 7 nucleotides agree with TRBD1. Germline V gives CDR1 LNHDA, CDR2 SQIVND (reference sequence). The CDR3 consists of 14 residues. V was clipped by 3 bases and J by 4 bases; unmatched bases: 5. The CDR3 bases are TGTGCCAGTAGTATCAAACAGGGGTCCTATGGCTACACCTTC. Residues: CASSIKQGSYGYTF.

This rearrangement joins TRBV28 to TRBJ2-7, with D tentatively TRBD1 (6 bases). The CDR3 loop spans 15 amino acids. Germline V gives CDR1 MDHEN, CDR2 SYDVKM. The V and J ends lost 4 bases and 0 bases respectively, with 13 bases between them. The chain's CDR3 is CASSSRQASSYEQYF. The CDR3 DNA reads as TGTGCCAGCAGTTCCCGACAGGCCAGCTCCTACGAGCAGTACTTC.

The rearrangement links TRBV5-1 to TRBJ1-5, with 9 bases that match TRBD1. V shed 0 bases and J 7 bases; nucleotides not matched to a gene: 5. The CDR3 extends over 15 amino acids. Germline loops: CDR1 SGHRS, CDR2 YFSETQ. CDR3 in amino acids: CASSLGTGAQQPQHF. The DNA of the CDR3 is TGCGCCAGCAGCTTGGGGACAGGGGCCCAGCAGCCCCAGCATTTT.

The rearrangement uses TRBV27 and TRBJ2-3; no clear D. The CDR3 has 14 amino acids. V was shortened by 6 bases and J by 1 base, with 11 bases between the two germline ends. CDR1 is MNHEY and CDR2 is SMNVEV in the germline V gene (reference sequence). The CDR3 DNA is TGTGCCAGCAGGCAGTTGGGCGGCACAGATACGCAGTATTTT. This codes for CASRQLGGTDTQYF.

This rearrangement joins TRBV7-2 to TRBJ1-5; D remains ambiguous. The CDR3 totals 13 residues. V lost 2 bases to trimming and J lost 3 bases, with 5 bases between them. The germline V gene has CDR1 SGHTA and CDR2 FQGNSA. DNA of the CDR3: TGTGCCAGCAGCTTAAAGGACAATCAGCCCCAGCATTTT. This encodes CASSLKDNQPQHF.

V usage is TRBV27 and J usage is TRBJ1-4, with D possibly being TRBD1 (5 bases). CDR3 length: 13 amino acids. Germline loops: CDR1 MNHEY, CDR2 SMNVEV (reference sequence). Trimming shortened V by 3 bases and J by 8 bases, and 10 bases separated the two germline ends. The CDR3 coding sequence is TGTGCCAGCAGTTTGGGCAGGGCGGAAAAACTGTTTTTT. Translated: CASSLGRAEKLFF.